This record concerns one TCR beta chain sequence. Its specificity is unknown. The entry originates in a study of cytomegalovirus exposure and HLA in healthy donors. Findings and caveats of the study: High specificity and sensitivity for cytomegalovirus status were reported for the classifier. Across donors, presence/absence analyses took sequencing depth to be roughly uniform. Accurate prediction of most subjects' HLA-A and HLA-B alleles from TCR beta sequences was reported.

The PCR made use of 60 Vbeta and 13 Jbeta primers. Clones were read by immunoSEQ multiplex PCR, and TCRdb kept only the in-frame ones, dropping some. The repertoire holds some 200,000 clones, roughly 80% seen once, with about 3.8% in the top ten. Specimen: PBMCs. This TCR was sampled from a man between 45 and 60 years old in good health and CMV-seronegative.

The CDR3 sequence: CASSLGPGGEQFF. CDR3 DNA sequence: TGTGCCAGCAGCTTGGGGCCGGGGGGTGAGCAGTTCTTC. This sequence joins TRBV7-9 and TRBJ2-1; 7 positions match TRBD2. CDR3 length: 13 amino acids. Per germline, CDR1 SEHNR and CDR2 FQNEAQ (reference sequence). With 3 bases clipped from V and 9 bases from J, the junction kept 5 bases outside the gene matches.